A selection of T cell receptor beta chains follows, all from one sample in a study of T cell repertoires in cytomegalovirus infection. MiXCR was run by TCRdb on the reads, yielding one entry per CDR3 protein. The sample includes more than 500,000 distinct CDR3 sequences, more than 15% of them seen just once. Specimen: CD8+ T cells from PBMCs. The receptors shown here come from a human donor in good health (CMV status not recorded). Some clones in this sample may be carry-over from other donors' samples. Both conserved end residues are part of each CDR3. Each record gives: clone size, J gene, V gene, D gene, CDR3 DNA, CDR3 protein. The D gene is left open where the match is weak. The size field is filled for only some rows; it gives once, few, many or a size class.

size: few
J: TRBJ2-5
V: TRBV19
D: NA
DNA: TGTGCCAGTAGTATCGGCGCTAGGGGACAAGAGACCCAGTACTTC
CDR3: CASSIGARGQETQYF

size: NA
J: TRBJ2-5
V: TRBV9
D: NA
DNA: TGTGCCAGCAGCGACCCCCTGTTGGCAGGGGAAAGCCAAGAGACCCAGTACTTC
CDR3: CASSDPLLAGESQETQYF

size: once
J: TRBJ1-1
V: TRBV20-1
D: NA
DNA: TGCAGTGCTAGAGATCTCCGGTCAGACACTGAAGCTTTCTTT
CDR3: CSARDLRSDTEAFF

size: NA
J: TRBJ1-6
V: TRBV27
D: NA
DNA: TGTGCCAGCACAAATCTCCTTTCACCCCTCCACTTT
CDR3: CASTNLLSPLHF

size: few
J: TRBJ2-2
V: TRBV25-1
D: NA
DNA: TGTGCCAGCAGTGACGCCGGACCGAACACCGGGGAGCTGTTTTTT
CDR3: CASSDAGPNTGELFF

size: many
J: TRBJ2-1
V: TRBV7-9
D: TRBD1
DNA: TGTGCCAGCAGCTTAACAGGGGGCCCCAATTACAATGAGCAGTTCTTC
CDR3: CASSLTGGPNYNEQFF

size: NA
J: TRBJ2-3
V: TRBV27
D: NA
DNA: TGTGCCAGCAGTCCACGGACAACCGGGGGAGATACGCAGTATTTT
CDR3: CASSPRTTGGDTQYF

size: NA
J: TRBJ2-7
V: TRBV19
D: NA
DNA: TGTGCCAGTGCGCCGGGACAATCTCCTAACGAGCAGTACTTC
CDR3: CASAPGQSPNEQYF

size: few
J: TRBJ1-5
V: TRBV27
D: NA
DNA: TGTGCCAGCAGTTTATGGGGATCTCAGCCCCAGCATTTT
CDR3: CASSLWGSQPQHF

size: once
J: TRBJ1-2
V: TRBV20-1
D: NA
DNA: TGCAGTGCTAGGTTCAGGGTTAACTATGGCTACACCTTC
CDR3: CSARFRVNYGYTF

size: many
J: TRBJ1-3
V: TRBV12-3/TRBV12-4
D: TRBD1
DNA: TGTGCCAGCAATACCCCGGGACAGACTTTTTCCTCTGGAAACACCATATATTTT
CDR3: CASNTPGQTFSSGNTIYF